These 10 T cell receptor beta chains were sequenced from one sample in a study of CD8 T cells in ankylosing spondylitis. Regarding the study as a whole: Among TCR beta sequences, a motif of eight highly homologous variants appeared characteristic of ankylosing spondylitis blood.

TCRdb reprocessed the 5' RACE reads via MiXCR and lists one record per CDR3 protein. Of about 330,000 distinct CDR3 sequences listed, 8% are singletons. These receptors lack a known antigen. Input material: blood, either unsorted or a sorted T cell fraction (not recorded which). These TCRs come from a male donor with ankylosing spondylitis.

This clonotype was seen ten or more times. This chain joins TRBV7-2 and TRBJ2-3, with TRBD1 matching 8 bases. The CDR3 runs to 14 residues. The V gene's germline CDR1 is SGHTA and CDR2 FQGNSA. The V gene end was trimmed by 5 bases and the J gene end by 4 bases; junction bases not matched to a gene: 5. In DNA form, the CDR3 reads TGTGCCAGCAGCCTTCACAGGGGGTCAGATACGCAGTATTTT. It is translated as CASSLHRGSDTQYF. Variable domain in full (rest from reference TRBV7-2 and TRBJ2-3): GAGVSQSPSNKVTEKGKDVELRCDPISGHTALYWYRQSLGQGLEFLIYFQGNSAPDKSGLPSDRFSAERTGGSVSTLTIQRTQQEDSAVYLCASSLHRGSDTQYFGPGTRLTVL.

This clonotype appeared many times. The chain uses TRBV27 and TRBJ2-5, with D uncertain. Germline CDR1 and CDR2: MNHEY and SMNVEV (reference sequence). V dropped 4 bases and J dropped 4 bases, with 10 bases sitting between them. The CDR3 is made up of 13 amino acids. DNA for the CDR3: TGTGCCAGCAGTTCCCGGTTAAGAGAGACCCAGTACTTC. Translated, it gives CASSSRLRETQYF.

This clonotype was seen many times. The V gene is TRBV28, the J gene TRBJ1-5; no clear D. The V gene lost 2 bases and the J gene lost 2 bases, with 13 bases spanning the gap. Germline-derived CDR1 and CDR2 are MDHEN and SYDVKM. The CDR3 runs to 16 residues. The CDR3 DNA reads TGTGCCAGCAGTTTACTGGAGGGCTACGGCAATCAGCCCCAGCATTTT. It specifies CASSLLEGYGNQPQHF.

The table lists this clonotype with a few counts. This chain joins TRBV7-9 and TRBJ2-2; D is possibly TRBD1 (5 bases). This CDR3 has 15 residues. V was clipped by 7 bases and J by 4 bases, with 16 bases between them. Germline CDR1 reads SEHNR; CDR2 reads FQNEAQ (reference sequence). The CDR3, as DNA: TGTGCCAGCACCTTTACACCAGGGCTCACCGGGGAGCTGTTTTTT. This translates into CASTFTPGLTGELFF.

A few counts support this clonotype. The V and J genes are TRBV6-1 and TRBJ2-3; D might be TRBD1 (6 bases). Looked up from germline, CDR1 is MNHNS and CDR2 is SASEGT. V lost 6 bases and J 0 bases, leaving 16 bases between the germline ends. The CDR3 spans 16 residues. CDR3: CASRRLRQASTDTQYF. The CDR3 DNA reads as TGTGCCAGCAGAAGGCTACGACAGGCTAGCACAGATACGCAGTATTTT.

This chain joins TRBV7-2 and TRBJ1-1; no definite D call. Germline loops: CDR1 SGHTA, CDR2 FQGNSA. Trimming left V 1 base short and J 0 bases short, with 9 bases between. The CDR3 spans 15 residues. CDR3 loop: CASSLGPVLNTEAFF. The CDR3 DNA reads as TGTGCCAGCAGCTTAGGCCCAGTTCTGAACACTGAAGCTTTCTTT.

This clonotype was counted many times. This chain uses TRBV20-1 with TRBJ2-3; D possibly corresponds to TRBD2 (6 bases). The CDR3 is made up of 15 amino acids. V lost 3 bases, J lost 2 bases, and 15 bases lay in between. Germline CDR1 DFQATT, CDR2 SNEGSKA (reference sequence). CDR3 sequence reads: CSARSYGGNTDTQYF. CDR3 nucleotide sequence: TGCAGTGCTAGGTCTTATGGGGGGAACACAGATACGCAGTATTTT.

This clonotype came up a few times. This chain joins TRBV12-3 or TRBV12-4 and TRBJ2-7, with 9 bases that match TRBD1. This CDR3 has 17 amino acids. The trim removed 1 base at V and 2 bases at J, leaving 9 bases unmatched. As DNA, the CDR3 is TGTGCCAGCAGTTTAGTGGGGACAGGGCTTACTACCTACGAGCAGTACTTC. It specifies CASSLVGTGLTTYEQYF.

This clonotype showed up many times. The gene calls are TRBV14 and TRBJ2-2; 7 nucleotides match TRBD1. This CDR3 has 14 amino acids. In germline, CDR1 is SGHDN, CDR2 FVKESK. V lost 5 bases, J lost 5 bases, and 5 bases stayed unmatched. The CDR3 sequence is CASSEVQGTGELFF. CDR3 DNA sequence: TGTGCCAGCAGCGAAGTACAGGGGACCGGGGAGCTGTTTTTT.

The rearrangement links TRBV6-2 or TRBV6-3 to TRBJ1-1; D ambiguous. The CDR3 contains 13 residues. V lost 8 bases and J 4 bases, leaving 14 bases between the germline ends. Germline V gene data show CDR1 as MNHEY and CDR2 as SVGEGT. The CDR3: CASCTVPFTEAFF. CDR3 DNA sequence: TGTGCCAGCTGTACAGTTCCCTTCACTGAAGCTTTCTTT.